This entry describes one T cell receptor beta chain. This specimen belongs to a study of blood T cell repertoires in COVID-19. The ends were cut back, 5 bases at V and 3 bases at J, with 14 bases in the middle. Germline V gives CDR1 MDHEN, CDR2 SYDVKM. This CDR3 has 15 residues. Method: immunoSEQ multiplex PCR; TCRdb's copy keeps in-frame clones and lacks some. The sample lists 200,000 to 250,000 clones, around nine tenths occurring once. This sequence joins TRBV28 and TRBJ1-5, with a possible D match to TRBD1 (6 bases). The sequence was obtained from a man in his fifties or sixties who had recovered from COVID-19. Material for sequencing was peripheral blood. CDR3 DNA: TGTGCCAGCAGTACCGGACAGCGCTACAATCAGCCCCAGCATTTT. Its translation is CASSTGQRYNQPQHF.